What follows describes a single T cell receptor beta chain. As yet, its antigen is unknown. The data derive from a study of blood T cells in healthy people across ages. With V trimmed by 2 bases and J by 2 bases, 7 bases remained unmatched. Germline V gives CDR1 SGHKS, CDR2 YYEKEE (reference sequence). The CDR3 has 15 amino acids. Then a second PCR, running roughly 7 to 12 cycles, was carried out with a sample-barcoded 5' primer and a J-beta primer mix. TCRdb re-derived calls from the 5' RACE reads in MiXCR, one entry per CDR3 protein. In the table there are 750,000 to 950,000 distinct CDR3 sequences, about 29% of which are singletons. Study-level points and caveats: A strong correlation was found between TCR beta diversity and the percentage of naive T cells.

This same sample was also taken into another study, of T cells of mothers and their children. That paper states: The second PCR's M1S primer added sample barcodes and 2-4 random nucleotides. With unrelated pairs as the comparison, related mother-child pairs had a slightly higher overlap that was not significant.

The sequence derives from a middle-aged woman in good health. The chain combines TRBV5-5 with TRBJ2-7; 7 bases agree with TRBD1. Sequencing used blood. CDR3 region: CASSLKQGHTYEQYF. The CDR3 DNA is TGTGCCAGCAGCTTAAAACAGGGGCACACCTACGAGCAGTACTTC.